The T cell receptor (beta chain) under discussion was sequenced for a study of T cells in tuberculosis. The wider study: Samples predate treatment or fall within its first 7 days.

Only in-frame clones appear in the TCRdb table, and some are missing; sequencing was by immunoSEQ multiplex PCR. The repertoire includes about 33,000 clones, 92% of them detected once, and 7% sits in the top ten. CDR3 length: 16 amino acids. V was pared by 5 bases and J by 4 bases, with 20 bases between. The germline V gene has CDR1 SGHTA and CDR2 FQGNSA. Time point reported: new active TB diagnosis, blood taken before or within 7 days of starting treatment. This clone was counted once. Sequences were derived from PBMCs, sampled at tuberculosis diagnosis. The sequence came from an adult with tuberculosis. Some clones in this sample may be carry-over from other donors' samples. The J gene is TRBJ1-2, the V gene TRBV7-2, with no clear D. Here the CDR3 reads CASSRSPRSSGYGYTF. DNA for the CDR3: TGTGCCAGCAGCCGTTCTCCGAGGTCCTCGGGCTATGGCTACACCTTC.